What follows is one T cell receptor (beta chain) and its context. Other DNA sequences of this sample code for an identical CDR3. These data originate in a study of glioma-infiltrating T cells after dendritic cell vaccination. Study at large: Glioblastoma patients came from Phase I and II dendritic cell vaccination trials. Autologous tumor lysate-pulsed dendritic cell vaccination was given between the early 2000s and the early 2010s. Three intradermal dendritic cell vaccine injections were given every two weeks.

CDR1 and CDR2 (germline): MNHNS, SASEGT. CDR3 size: 16 residues. The J segment lost 5 bases and the V segment lost 0 bases, leaving 9 bases of the junction unmatched. Time point in this sample: after dendritic cell vaccination, including at tumor progression/relapse. The primer mix had 60 V beta and 13 J beta primers. The protocol was immunoSEQ multiplex PCR, while the TCRdb copy is restricted to in-frame clones and leaves out a portion. Counted here are 100,000 or so clones, nearly 90% occurring once; the ten biggest clones make up around 2.6%. The chain couples TRBV6-1 to TRBJ2-7; 8 bases are a match to TRBD2. Material: blood, obtained after dendritic cell vaccination. This receptor was obtained from a human donor with glioblastoma. Written as DNA, the CDR3 is TGTGCCAGCAGTGAAGCGAATCGACTAGCGTACGACGAGCAGTACTTC. Translated, it gives CASSEANRLAYDEQYF.